This T cell receptor (beta chain) was recovered during a study of blood T cell repertoires in COVID-19. Study-level background: Samples representing acute and convalescent COVID-19 were sourced from the United States, Italy and Spain.

CDR3 length: 13 amino acids. Between the trimmed V and J ends, which lost 2 bases and 4 bases, there was a span of 8 bases. Germline values: CDR1 SGHAT, CDR2 FQDESV (reference sequence). Original handling: Estimation of nucleated cell counts relied on the amplification of reference gene primers. Method: immunoSEQ multiplex PCR; TCRdb's copy keeps in-frame clones and lacks some. From that table come the V and J calls and clone size; the DNA was used to work out D and trimming. The data hold about 230,000 clones, with 80% to 90% observed a single time. This clone was picked up one time. Input material: peripheral blood. This sequence joins TRBV11-1 and TRBJ1-1, with D uncertain. The TCR sequence derives from a man aged 40-49 years with acute or convalescent COVID-19. The CDR3 reads CASSLYRFTEAFF. CDR3 coding DNA: TGTGCCAGCAGCTTATACAGATTCACTGAAGCTTTCTTT.